Below are 30 T cell receptor beta chains sequenced from a single sample in a study of blood T cell repertoires in COVID-19. The protocol was immunoSEQ multiplex PCR, while the TCRdb copy is restricted to in-frame clones and leaves out a portion. Among 380,000 or so clones listed, 81% were seen once. The sequencing input was peripheral blood. The receptor set was obtained from a human donor with acute or convalescent COVID-19. The donor label of this sample is uncertain.

This chain joins TRBV5-5 and TRBJ1-1; the D is unclear. The CDR3 spans 13 residues. CDR1 is SGHKS, CDR2 YYEKEE, per germline (reference sequence). The V gene lost 0 bases and the J gene lost 2 bases, with 5 bases spanning the gap. CDR3 amino acids: CASSLGGNTEAFF. Here the CDR3 DNA reads TGTGCCAGCAGCTTGGGCGGCAACACTGAAGCTTTCTTT.

The rearrangement links TRBV21-1 to TRBJ1-6. TRBV21-1 is a pseudogene locus. The CDR3 consists of 13 residues. The CDR3 DNA follows: TGTGCCAGCGTTAGCGGAAATAATTCACCCCTCCACTTT. Amino acids: CASVSGNNSPLHF.

V usage is TRBV19 and J usage is TRBJ1-1; tentative D call: TRBD1 (6 bases). The CDR3 covers 13 residues. Trimming removed 5 bases at V and 6 bases at J, with 13 bases between. Germline CDR1 and CDR2: LNHDA and SQIVND (reference sequence). CDR3 region: CASSRTADPEAFF. The CDR3 nucleotides are TGTGCCAGTAGTCGGACAGCGGACCCTGAAGCTTTCTTT.

The chain couples TRBV6-5 to TRBJ1-5; D ambiguous. V was shortened by 2 bases and J by 7 bases, with 9 bases between the two germline ends. This CDR3 region has 13 residues. Germline CDR1 reads MNHEY; CDR2 reads SVGAGI. DNA of the CDR3: TGTGCCAGCAGTTACGCAGGAATGCAGCCCCAGCATTTT. It is translated as CASSYAGMQPQHF.

The J gene is TRBJ1-2, the V gene TRBV29-1, with a tentative D call TRBD1 (5 bases). Germline loops: CDR1 SQVTM, CDR2 ANQGSEA. V was clipped by 5 bases and J by 2 bases, with 9 bases between them. This CDR3 contains 12 residues. The CDR3 reads CSVIWGNYGYTF. CDR3 DNA sequence: TGCAGCGTTATATGGGGCAACTATGGCTACACCTTC.

This chain joins TRBV5-6 and TRBJ1-5; D gene uncertain. The ends were cut back, 2 bases at V and 0 bases at J, with 9 bases in the middle. The CDR3 is 15 amino acids. Germline CDR1 SGHDT, CDR2 YYEEEE. CDR3 nucleotide sequence: TGTGCCAGCAGCTTTTGGGCTGATAGCAATCAGCCCCAGCATTTT. Its translation is CASSFWADSNQPQHF.

The chain employs TRBV7-8 and TRBJ2-1; 13 bases map to TRBD2. This CDR3 is 15 amino acids long. Per germline, CDR1 SGHVS and CDR2 FQNEAQ. V trimming: 7 bases; J trimming: 9 bases; junction bases outside the gene matches: 9. The CDR3 DNA reads as TGTGCCAGCACCTCAACTAGCGGGGGGGAGGGTGAGCAGTTCTTC. Protein: CASTSTSGGEGEQFF. The full variable domain, rest sourced from reference TRBV7-8 and TRBJ2-1, is GAGVSQSPRYKVAKRGQDVALRCDPISGHVSLFWYQQALGQGPEFLTYFQNEAQLDKSGLPSDRFFAERPEGSVSTLKIQRTQQEDSAVYLCASTSTSGGEGEQFFGPGTRLTVL.

This chain links TRBV9 with TRBJ2-1; TRBD2 is a possible D gene (7 bases). The CDR3 spans 16 residues. V was shortened by 2 bases and J by 1 base, with 13 bases between the two germline ends. Per germline, CDR1 SGDLS and CDR2 YYNGEE. The CDR3 spells CASSVGGGGSYNEQFF. CDR3 DNA: TGTGCCAGCAGCGTCGGGGGCGGGGGATCCTACAATGAGCAGTTCTTC.

The rearrangement uses TRBV20-1 and TRBJ1-5, with TRBD1 matching over 8 bases. Germline loops: CDR1 DFQATT, CDR2 SNEGSKA (reference sequence). J was trimmed by 5 bases and V by 6 bases; bases with no gene match: 6. This CDR3 comprises 13 residues. CDR3 DNA: TGCAGTGCCAGTGGACAGGGACATCAGCCCCAGCATTTT. It is translated as CSASGQGHQPQHF.

The chain is built from TRBV6-5 and TRBJ1-1; TRBD1 might be the D (6 bases). The CDR3 is made up of 14 amino acids. Per the germline V gene, CDR1 is MNHEY and CDR2 is SVGAGI. The V and J ends lost 11 bases and 0 bases respectively, with 16 bases between them. The CDR3 DNA follows: TGTGCCGCAAGGGGGGGAGAGTTGAACACTGAAGCTTTCTTT. Its protein product is CAARGGELNTEAFF.

V is TRBV10-1 and J is TRBJ1-1, with 10 bases identical to TRBD1. The CDR3 spans 14 residues. V dropped 5 bases and J dropped 4; count of bases not matched to a gene: 4. CDR1 and CDR2 from the germline V gene are WNHNN and SYGVQD (reference sequence). As DNA, the CDR3 is TGCGCCAGCAGTAGGGACAGGGGATTCACTGAAGCTTTCTTT. It specifies CASSRDRGFTEAFF.

The chain carries TRBV5-1 and TRBJ2-7; no clear D gene. The CDR3 totals 15 residues. Germline V gene sequence: CDR1 SGHRS, CDR2 YFSETQ. The germline V and J ends were trimmed by 4 bases and 0 bases, with 14 bases remaining between them. For the CDR3, the DNA is TGCGCCAGCAGCCCCCAAACCGTGAGCTCCTACGAGCAGTACTTC. As protein: CASSPQTVSSYEQYF. The variable domain in full, with the rest retrieved from reference TRBV5-1 and TRBJ2-7, is KAGVTQTPRYLIKTRGQQVTLSCSPISGHRSVSWYQQTPGQGLQFLFEYFSETQRNKGNFPGRFSGRQFSNSRSEMNVSTLELGDSALYLCASSPQTVSSYEQYFGPGTRLTVT.

CDR3: CAGGDHRGTGELFF. Here the CDR3 DNA reads TGTGCCGGCGGGGATCACAGGGGCACCGGGGAGCTGTTTTTT. The chain carries TRBV27 and TRBJ2-2; a weak D match, TRBD1 (7 bases). Trimming left V 11 bases short and J 4 bases short, with 17 bases between. Germline CDR1 MNHEY, CDR2 SMNVEV (reference sequence). The CDR3 is 14 residues long.

Remarks on this clone: Other DNA sequences from this sample encode an identical CDR3 as well. The rearrangement uses TRBV20-1 and TRBJ2-5; 7 bases align to TRBD1. J lost 4 bases, V lost 6 bases, and 2 bases had no gene match. This CDR3 region has 11 residues. The germline gives CDR1 DFQATT, CDR2 SNEGSKA (reference sequence). The DNA of the CDR3 is TGCAGTGCCCGGACAGGAGAGACCCAGTACTTC. This sequence encodes CSARTGETQYF.

This sequence joins TRBV5-6 and TRBJ1-2, with D perhaps TRBD1 (6 bases). Trimming shortened V by 7 bases and J by 4 bases, and 14 bases separated the two germline ends. Germline CDR1 SGHDT, CDR2 YYEEEE. The CDR3 length is 13 residues. This CDR3 reads CASGGRRVYGYTF. CDR3 bases: TGTGCCAGCGGGGGCAGGCGGGTCTATGGCTACACCTTC. The variable domain in full, completed from reference TRBV5-6 and TRBJ1-2, reads DAGVTQSPTHLIKTRGQQVTLRCSPKSGHDTVSWYQQALGQGPQFIFQYYEEEERQRGNFPDRFSGHQFPNYSSELNVNALLLGDSALYLCASGGRRVYGYTFGSGTRLTVV.

The gene calls are TRBV5-1 and TRBJ2-7, with a weak D call TRBD2 (6 bases). CDR1 and CDR2 from the germline V gene are SGHRS and YFSETQ. Trimming shortened V by 4 bases and J by 2 bases, and 7 bases separated the two germline ends. The CDR3 length is 12 residues. The CDR3 loop reads CASSPGAYEQYF. The CDR3, as DNA: TGCGCCAGCAGCCCGGGAGCCTACGAGCAGTACTTC.

The chain employs TRBV4-1 and TRBJ1-2; D unresolved. Germline V CDR1 and CDR2: MGHRA, YSYEKL. The CDR3 totals 16 residues. V lost 0 bases, J lost 5 bases, and 16 bases lay in between. The CDR3 is CASSQDILSVGYGYTF. The DNA for the CDR3 is TGCGCCAGCAGCCAAGATATTCTTTCGGTTGGTTATGGCTACACCTTC.

This clone was picked up a small number of times. The chain employs TRBV7-2 and TRBJ2-2; D may be TRBD1 (6 bases). The CDR3 has 15 amino acids. V gave up 4 bases and J gave up 5 bases, with 14 bases separating them. Germline CDR1 is SGHTA and CDR2 is FQGNSA. The CDR3 loop reads CASSSTRQVTGELFF. For the CDR3, the DNA is TGTGCCAGCAGCTCCACTCGACAGGTTACCGGGGAGCTGTTTTTT.

This clone was observed a single time. CDR3 nucleotides: TGTGCCAGCAGTTACTCACGGGGAGGCACCATATATTTT. It yields the protein CASSYSRGGTIYF. The V call is TRBV6-5, the J call TRBJ1-3, with D uncertain. CDR3 length: 13 amino acids. V was pared by 0 bases and J by 9 bases, with 9 bases between. In germline, CDR1 is MNHEY, CDR2 SVGAGI.

This chain uses TRBV18 with TRBJ1-5, with D tentatively TRBD1 (6 bases). The CDR3 contains 15 residues. Trimming took off 1 base at V and 6 bases at J, with 13 bases between the two ends. CDR1 and CDR2 (germline): KGHSH, LQKENI. The CDR3 protein is CASSPLQGMGQPQHF. DNA of the CDR3: TGTGCCAGCTCACCACTGCAGGGGATGGGTCAGCCCCAGCATTTT.

On this clone itself: Given a much more abundant clone one base away, this may be a read error. The same CDR3 arises from other DNA sequences in this sample as well. The genes are TRBV11-2 and TRBJ1-2, with TRBD1 matching 8 bases. The CDR3 length is 14 residues. Looked up from germline, CDR1 is SGHAT and CDR2 is FQNNGV. With V trimmed by 5 bases and J by 2 bases, 4 bases remained unmatched. CDR3 sequence: CASSPGQGNYGYTF. In DNA form, the CDR3 reads TGTGCCAGCAGCCCCGGACAGGGAAACTATGGCTACACCTTC. Drawing the rest from reference TRBV11-2 and TRBJ1-2, the complete variable domain is EAGVAQSPRYKIIEKRQSVAFWCNPISGHATLYWYQQILGQGPKLLIQFQNNGVVDDSQLPKDRFSAERLKGVDSTLKIQPAKLEDSAVYLCASSPGQGNYGYTFGSGTRLTVV.

J is TRBJ1-6 and V is TRBV6-6, with 7 bases identical to TRBD1. Trimming cost V 7 bases and J 6 bases; bases outside gene matches: 9. The CDR3 spans 15 residues. Germline V lookup: CDR1 MNHNY, CDR2 SVGAGI (reference sequence). The CDR3 DNA reads TGTGCCAGCAATCTCGACAGGGCACTTAATTCACCCCTCCACTTT. Translating it yields CASNLDRALNSPLHF.

The rearrangement links TRBV7-9 to TRBJ2-5; D is possibly TRBD1 (5 bases). Germline CDR1 is SEHNR and CDR2 is FQNEAQ (reference sequence). The CDR3 has 13 residues. V was shortened by 2 bases and J by 5 bases, with 9 bases between the two germline ends. CDR3 residues: CASSLRQGETQYF. In DNA form, the CDR3 reads TGTGCCAGCAGCTTAAGGCAGGGTGAGACCCAGTACTTC.

This chain uses TRBV12-3 or TRBV12-4 with TRBJ2-7, with D perhaps matching TRBD1 (5 bases). With 3 bases removed from V and 3 bases from J, the gap between germline ends came to 9 bases. This CDR3 has 13 amino acids. The CDR3 region is CASSFDSRYEQYF. The CDR3 DNA sequence: TGTGCCAGCAGTTTCGACAGCCGCTACGAGCAGTACTTC.

This clone was recorded a few times. This chain links TRBV5-1 with TRBJ1-2; D possibly corresponds to TRBD1 (5 bases). In germline, CDR1 is SGHRS, CDR2 YFSETQ. The CDR3 is 15 residues long. Trimming took off 1 base at V and 1 base at J, with 11 bases between the two ends. The CDR3 region has the DNA TGCGCCAGCAGCTTGCAAGGGGCCCGTAACTATGGCTACACCTTC. Translation gives CASSLQGARNYGYTF.

The chain carries TRBV3-1 (or the pseudogene TRBV3-2) and TRBJ2-1; tentative D call: TRBD1 (5 bases). V lost 4 bases and J 8 bases, leaving 24 bases between the germline ends. From germline, CDR1 is LGHDT and CDR2 YNNKEL (reference sequence). This CDR3 comprises 17 residues. The CDR3 DNA follows: TGTGCCAGCAGCCCGACCCGGAAGGGGCAGGGTTTGGATGAGCAGTTCTTC. Its translation: CASSPTRKGQGLDEQFF.

This clone was counted many times. The V call is TRBV3-1 (or the pseudogene TRBV3-2), the J call TRBJ2-1, with TRBD2 identical over 8 bases. V shed 4 bases, J shed 5 bases, and the junction held 13 bases outside the gene matches. Germline CDR1 is LGHDT and CDR2 is YNNKEL (reference sequence). The CDR3 loop spans 17 amino acids. The CDR3 sequence is CASSRTMYREGNNEQFF. CDR3 in DNA: TGTGCCAGCAGCCGCACAATGTATCGGGAGGGGAACAATGAGCAGTTCTTC.

The chain joins TRBV5-1 to TRBJ2-3, with 10 bases that match TRBD1. CDR1 is SGHRS and CDR2 is YFSETQ in the germline V gene. Unmatched junction bases numbered 5, after V lost 3 bases and J lost 4 bases. This CDR3 comprises 15 residues. The CDR3 here is CASSSGQGVPDTQYF. CDR3 DNA sequence: TGCGCCAGCAGCTCCGGACAGGGGGTTCCAGATACGCAGTATTTT.

J is TRBJ1-4 and V is TRBV19, with 7 positions matching TRBD1. CDR1 and CDR2 (germline): LNHDA, SQIVND (reference sequence). With 5 bases clipped from V and 7 bases from J, the junction kept 10 bases outside the gene matches. The CDR3 is 15 residues long. CDR3: CASSVDAAGGEKLFF. As DNA, the CDR3 is TGTGCCAGTAGTGTCGACGCAGCAGGGGGTGAAAAACTGTTTTTT.

The chain recombines TRBV28 with TRBJ2-3, with TRBD2 identical over 9 bases. The CDR3 covers 14 residues. Losses at the gene ends were 2 bases for V and 5 bases for J; bases not matched to a gene: 2. Germline V gene data show CDR1 as MDHEN and CDR2 as SYDVKM. The CDR3: CASSLAGGLDTQYF. CDR3 DNA sequence: TGTGCCAGCAGTTTAGCGGGGGGGTTAGATACGCAGTATTTT.